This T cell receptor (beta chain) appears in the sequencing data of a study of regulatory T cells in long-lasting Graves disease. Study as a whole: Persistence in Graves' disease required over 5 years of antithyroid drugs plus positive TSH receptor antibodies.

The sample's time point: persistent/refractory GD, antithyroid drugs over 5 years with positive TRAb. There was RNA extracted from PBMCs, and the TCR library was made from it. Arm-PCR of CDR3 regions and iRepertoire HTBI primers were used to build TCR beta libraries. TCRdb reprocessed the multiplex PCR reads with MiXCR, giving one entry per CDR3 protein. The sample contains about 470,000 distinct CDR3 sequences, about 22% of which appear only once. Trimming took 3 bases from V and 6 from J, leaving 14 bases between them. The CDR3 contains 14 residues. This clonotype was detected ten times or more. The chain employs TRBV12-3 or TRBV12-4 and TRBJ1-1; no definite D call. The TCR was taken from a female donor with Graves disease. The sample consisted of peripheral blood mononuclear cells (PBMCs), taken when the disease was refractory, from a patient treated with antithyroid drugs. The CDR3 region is CASSFSTSGAEAFF. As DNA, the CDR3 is TGTGCCAGCAGTTTTTCAACCTCCGGGGCTGAAGCTTTCTTT.